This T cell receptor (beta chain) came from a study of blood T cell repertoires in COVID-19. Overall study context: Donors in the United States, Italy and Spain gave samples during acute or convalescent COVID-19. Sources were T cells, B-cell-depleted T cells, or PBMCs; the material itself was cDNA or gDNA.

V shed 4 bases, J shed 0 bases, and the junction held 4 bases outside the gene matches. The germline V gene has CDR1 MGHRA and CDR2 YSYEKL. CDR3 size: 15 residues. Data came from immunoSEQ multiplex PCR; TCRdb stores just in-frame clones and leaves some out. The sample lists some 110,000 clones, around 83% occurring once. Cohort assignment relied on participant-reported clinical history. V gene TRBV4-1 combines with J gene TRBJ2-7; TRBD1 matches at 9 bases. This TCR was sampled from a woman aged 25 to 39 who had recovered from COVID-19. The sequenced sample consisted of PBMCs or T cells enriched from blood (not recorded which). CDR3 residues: CASSPGQGPSYEQYF. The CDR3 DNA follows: TGCGCCAGCAGCCCCGGACAGGGGCCCTCCTACGAGCAGTACTTC.